The subject of this entry is one T cell receptor (beta chain). This CDR3 has 20 residues. The junction had 23 bases not matched to a gene; V was cut back by 3 bases and J by 3 bases. CDR1 is SGHRS and CDR2 is YFSETQ in the germline V gene. The data derive from a study of blood T cell repertoires in COVID-19. Authors' data handling: Reference gene primer amplification in the assay estimated nucleated cell counts. Assay: immunoSEQ multiplex PCR; the TCRdb copy retains only in-frame clones and omits some. For V, J and clone size, that table is used; D and trimming come from the DNA. The data show around 97,000 clones, around 88% seen once.

This receptor was identified in a human donor in a cohort sampled during active COVID-19. The V and J genes are TRBV5-1 and TRBJ2-5; 7 bases map to TRBD2. Sequenced: peripheral blood. The CDR3 reads CASSSRRIAGSRSAEETQYF. In DNA form, the CDR3 reads TGCGCCAGCAGCTCACGAAGAATAGCGGGTTCCCGTTCGGCCGAAGAGACCCAGTACTTC.